One and the same sample provided the 32 T cell receptor beta chains below, sequenced in a study of T cells in localized non-small cell lung cancer. Clones were read by immunoSEQ multiplex PCR, and TCRdb kept only the in-frame ones, dropping some. The repertoire holds roughly 34,000 clones, 80% to 90% seen once, with around 4.2% in the top ten. The source was peripheral blood, collected before any cancer treatment. The receptors originated from a male donor aged 60 or over with stage III lung adenocarcinoma.

The chain has TRBV14 and TRBJ2-2, with 9 bases fitting TRBD2. V was clipped by 4 bases and J by 5 bases; unmatched bases: 5. This CDR3 contains 15 residues. Germline values: CDR1 SGHDN, CDR2 FVKESK. Here the CDR3 DNA reads TGTGCCAGCAGCCCAGGGACTAGCTATACCGGGGAGCTGTTTTTT. Its translation: CASSPGTSYTGELFF.

This clone occurred once. The V and J genes are TRBV6-1 and TRBJ2-7; no firm D call. CDR1 and CDR2 from the germline V gene are MNHNS and SASEGT. Trimming stripped 6 bases from V and 6 bases from J, with 9 bases between. The CDR3 contains 11 residues. Written as DNA, the CDR3 is TGTGCCAGCAGAGTCTACCGCGAGCAGTACTTC. Translating it yields CASRVYREQYF.

The V and J genes are TRBV21-1 and TRBJ2-1; TRBD2 reflects the table's D call only, with no check against the DNA. TRBV21-1 is deemed a pseudogene. There are 16 residues in the CDR3. CDR3 protein: CASSKARQSSYNEQFF. DNA of the CDR3: TGTGCCAGCAGCAAAGCGCGGCAGAGCTCCTACAATGAGCAGTTCTTC.

As to this clone: Other DNA sequences in the same sample also yield this CDR3. V usage is TRBV28 and J usage is TRBJ2-7; D might be TRBD1 (5 bases). The length of the CDR3 is 12 residues. Per germline, CDR1 MDHEN and CDR2 SYDVKM. Trimming cost V 6 bases and J 6 bases, with 12 bases left between them. CDR3 sequence: CASSPQGPEQYF. In DNA form, the CDR3 reads TGTGCCAGCAGCCCGCAGGGTCCCGAGCAGTACTTC.

The sample holds a few counts of this clone. CDR3 nucleotides: TGTGCCAGCAGCCCGGGGCGTGGGGAGACCCAGTACTTC. It yields the protein CASSPGRGETQYF. The gene calls are TRBV7-2 and TRBJ2-5; tentatively, D is TRBD1 or TRBD2 (5 bases each). Germline-derived CDR1 and CDR2 are SGHTA and FQGNSA. V was shortened by 5 bases and J by 5 bases, with 12 bases between the two germline ends. CDR3 size: 13 residues.

The chain joins TRBV11-2 to TRBJ1-1; 7 nucleotides align to TRBD1. Germline V gene lookup returns CDR1 SGHAT and CDR2 FQNNGV. The CDR3 covers 16 residues. V trimming: 5 bases; J trimming: 0 bases; junction bases outside the gene matches: 9. Here the CDR3 reads CASSQGVIIMNTEAFF. CDR3 nucleotide sequence: TGTGCCAGCAGCCAGGGGGTGATCATAATGAACACTGAAGCTTTCTTT.

The chain has TRBV11-2 and TRBJ1-1; the D gene is possibly TRBD1 (5 bases). The CDR3 runs 15 residues. The V gene lost 2 bases and the J gene lost 2 bases, with 12 bases spanning the gap. The germline gives CDR1 SGHAT, CDR2 FQNNGV. The CDR3 spells CASSLFGTPNTEAFF. The CDR3 DNA reads as TGTGCCAGCAGCTTATTCGGGACTCCCAACACTGAAGCTTTCTTT.

The rearrangement links TRBV7-9 to TRBJ1-1, with 7 bases aligning to TRBD1. Germline values: CDR1 SEHNR, CDR2 FQNEAQ (reference sequence). The CDR3 length is 16 residues. The V gene end was trimmed by 3 bases and the J gene end by 6 bases; junction bases not matched to a gene: 13. The CDR3 sequence: CASSFVGGRPGAEAFF. The CDR3 DNA sequence: TGTGCCAGCAGCTTCGTAGGGGGCAGGCCGGGCGCTGAAGCTTTCTTT.

This clone was counted between two and nine times. The V gene is TRBV2, the J gene TRBJ1-5; 8 positions match TRBD1. CDR1 is SNHLY and CDR2 is FYNNEI in the germline V gene. Unmatched junction bases numbered 13, after V lost 7 bases and J lost 11 bases. The CDR3 contains 14 residues. The CDR3 here is CASTVDRAGLAQHF. The CDR3 region has the DNA TGTGCCAGCACCGTGGACAGGGCCGGACTGGCCCAGCATTTT. Together with reference TRBV2 and TRBJ1-5, the CDR3 gives the full variable domain: EPEVTQTPSHQVTQMGQEVILRCVPISNHLYFYWYRQILGQKVEFLVSFYNNEISEKSEIFDDQFSVERPDGSNFTLKIRSTKLEDSAMYFCASTVDRAGLAQHFGDGTRLSIL.

This clone was picked up a small number of times. This chain's CDR3 is CASSTTDSYGGYTF. The CDR3 nucleotides are TGTGCCAGTAGTACGACCGACAGCTATGGCGGCTACACCTTC. The rearrangement links TRBV19 to TRBJ1-2; tentative D call: TRBD1 (5 bases). V was trimmed by 4 bases and J by 8 bases, leaving 17 bases between them. The CDR3 contains 14 residues. Germline values: CDR1 LNHDA, CDR2 SQIVND (reference sequence).

The gene calls are TRBV6-5 and TRBJ1-2; D gene uncertain. CDR1 and CDR2 from the germline V gene are MNHEY and SVGAGI. CDR3 length equals 12 residues. Trimming took 2 bases from V and 13 from J, leaving 14 bases between them. CDR3 sequence reads: CASSYGVGFSTF. The CDR3 DNA sequence: TGTGCCAGCAGTTACGGGGTGGGGTTTAGCACCTTC.

This chain links TRBV18 with TRBJ1-3; D possibly corresponds to TRBD1 (5 bases). This CDR3 is 15 amino acids long. The V gene lost 3 bases and the J gene lost 0 bases, with 9 bases spanning the gap. The germline gives CDR1 KGHSH, CDR2 LQKENI. The CDR3 DNA reads as TGTGCCAGCTCACCGTCAAGGGGCTCTGGAAACACCATATATTTT. Translated, it gives CASSPSRGSGNTIYF. Full variable domain (outside the CDR3, taken from reference TRBV18 and TRBJ1-3): NAGVMQNPRHLVRRRGQEARLRCSPMKGHSHVYWYRQLPEEGLKFMVYLQKENIIDESGMPKERFSAEFPKEGPSILRIQQVVRGDSAAYFCASSPSRGSGNTIYFGEGSWLTVV.

The rearrangement joins TRBV11-3 to TRBJ2-3, with D maybe TRBD2 (5 bases). The CDR3 is 15 amino acids. Germline V lookup: CDR1 SGHNT, CDR2 YENEEA. Trimming took off 0 bases at V and 3 bases at J, with 10 bases between the two ends. The CDR3 sequence: CASSLEDGGTDTQYF. The CDR3 DNA follows: TGTGCCAGCAGCTTAGAAGACGGAGGAACAGATACGCAGTATTTT.

The chain links TRBV9 to TRBJ2-3; no clear D. In germline, CDR1 is SGDLS, CDR2 YYNGEE. This CDR3 is 14 amino acids long. V lost 0 bases to trimming and J lost 2 bases, with 7 bases between them. CDR3 bases: TGTGCCAGCAGCGTAGCCGGTGCCACAGATACGCAGTATTTT. Translation: CASSVAGATDTQYF.

The genes are TRBV30 and TRBJ1-1, with D unresolved. Looked up from germline, CDR1 is GTSNPN and CDR2 is SVGIG (reference sequence). CDR3 size: 14 residues. Trimming took 2 bases from V and 9 from J, leaving 19 bases between them. CDR3 sequence reads: CAWSSRGNRVQAFF. The CDR3 nucleotides are TGTGCCTGGAGTTCCCGCGGGAATCGAGTTCAAGCTTTCTTT.

This clone was picked up a small number of times. The chain combines TRBV7-2 with TRBJ2-2; 12 bases are a match to TRBD1. The junction had 10 bases not matched to a gene; V was cut back by 6 bases and J by 5 bases. The CDR3 consists of 17 residues. Looked up from germline, CDR1 is SGHTA and CDR2 is FQGNSA. CDR3 sequence reads: CASRLPGTGGVTGELFF. The DNA for the CDR3 is TGTGCCAGCAGGCTCCCCGGGACAGGGGGCGTAACCGGGGAGCTGTTTTTT.

In DNA form, the CDR3 reads TGCGCCAGCAGCGCGTCACAGGGTCCAGGTGAAAAACTGTTTTTT. It specifies CASSASQGPGEKLFF. The chain recombines TRBV5-1 with TRBJ1-4; possible D gene TRBD1, 6 bases. The length of the CDR3 is 15 residues. Trimming left V 4 bases short and J 7 bases short, with 17 bases between. Germline loops: CDR1 SGHRS, CDR2 YFSETQ.

V usage is TRBV6-1 and J usage is TRBJ2-1, with D perhaps matching TRBD2 (6 bases). The V and J ends lost 4 bases and 0 bases respectively, with 10 bases between them. The V gene's germline CDR1 is MNHNS and CDR2 SASEGT. CDR3 length: 15 amino acids. In DNA, the CDR3 is TGTGCCAGCAGTGTGCTGGGAGGCTCCTACAATGAGCAGTTCTTC. Its protein is CASSVLGGSYNEQFF.

J is TRBJ1-1 and V is TRBV7-8; D is unresolved. V dropped 1 base and J dropped 11 bases, with 8 bases sitting between them. The CDR3 is 11 residues long. Germline assignment: CDR1 SGHVS and CDR2 FQNEAQ. The CDR3 nucleotides are TGTGCCAGCAGCTTAGGAGGAGGGGCTTTCTTT. Encoded protein: CASSLGGGAFF.

The V call is TRBV5-5, the J call TRBJ2-1; perhaps TRBD2 as D (6 bases). The CDR3 sequence is 14 residues long. Germline V gene data show CDR1 as SGHKS and CDR2 as YYEKEE (reference sequence). Trimming took 7 bases from V and 4 from J, leaving 15 bases between them. CDR3 nucleotide sequence: TGTGCCAGCTACCTTACCGGGAGATACAATGAGCAGTTCTTC. This sequence encodes CASYLTGRYNEQFF.

The rearrangement joins TRBV6-5 to TRBJ1-1; D gene unclear. The V end was cut by 5 bases, the J end by 1 base, with 11 bases between. Germline lookup yields CDR1 MNHEY and CDR2 SVGAGI. The CDR3 extends over 14 amino acids. Written as DNA, the CDR3 is TGTGCCAGCAGTGCCCGCCCGGCGAACACTGAAGCTTTCTTT. Translated, it gives CASSARPANTEAFF.

The J gene is TRBJ2-2, the V gene TRBV10-3; D is perhaps TRBD2 (6 bases). The germline V and J ends were trimmed by 3 bases and 5 bases, with 13 bases remaining between them. Germline lookup yields CDR1 ENHRY and CDR2 SYGVKD. The CDR3 is 15 amino acids. Here the CDR3 DNA reads TGTGCCATCAGTGAAACGGGAGTCGGAACCGGGGAGCTGTTTTTT. Its protein is CAISETGVGTGELFF.

V usage is TRBV18 and J usage is TRBJ1-1; a weak D match, TRBD1 (5 bases). Germline V gene lookup returns CDR1 KGHSH and CDR2 LQKENI. Trimming shortened V by 3 bases and J by 0 bases, and 14 bases separated the two germline ends. This CDR3 is 16 amino acids long. The CDR3 sequence is CASSPGGTGLNTEAFF. The CDR3 DNA sequence: TGTGCCAGCTCACCGGGGGGGACGGGCCTGAACACTGAAGCTTTCTTT.

CDR3 protein: CASSLDRARSGANVLTF. The CDR3 coding sequence is TGTGCCAGCAGCCTCGACAGGGCGCGATCCGGGGCCAACGTCCTGACTTTC. The chain employs TRBV11-3 and TRBJ2-6, with 7 bases aligning to TRBD1. Germline V gives CDR1 SGHNT, CDR2 YENEEA. J was trimmed by 4 bases and V by 5 bases; bases with no gene match: 11. This CDR3 region has 17 residues. Full variable domain (outside the CDR3, taken from reference TRBV11-3 and TRBJ2-6): EAGVVQSPRYKIIEKKQPVAFWCNPISGHNTLYWYLQNLGQGPELLIRYENEEAVDDSQLPKDRFSAERLKGVDSTLKIQPAELGDSAVYLCASSLDRARSGANVLTFGAGSRLTVL.

The genes are TRBV27 and TRBJ2-5; the match to TRBD1 covers 9 bases. The V and J ends lost 3 bases and 4 bases, in that order; junction bases with no gene match: 3. The germline V gene has CDR1 MNHEY and CDR2 SMNVEV (reference sequence). The CDR3 spans 14 residues. CDR3 sequence: CASSFNRGRETQYF. CDR3 nucleotide sequence: TGTGCCAGCAGTTTCAACAGGGGGCGAGAGACCCAGTACTTC.

This clone was seen just once. The chain joins TRBV5-1 to TRBJ2-7; the match to TRBD1 covers 9 bases. Unmatched junction bases numbered 5, after V lost 0 bases and J lost 7 bases. The germline V gene has CDR1 SGHRS and CDR2 YFSETQ. This CDR3 is 14 amino acids long. The CDR3 DNA reads TGCGCCAGCAGCTTGGTGGGACAGGGTGGAGAGCAGTACTTC. Its translation is CASSLVGQGGEQYF.

The chain has TRBV5-4 and TRBJ1-5; D may be TRBD1 (5 bases). V lost 0 bases and J lost 0, with 7 bases in between. Germline V lookup: CDR1 SGHNT, CDR2 YYREEE (reference sequence). The CDR3 has 15 residues. CDR3 loop: CASSLGGVSNQPQHF. The CDR3 DNA is TGTGCCAGCAGCTTGGGAGGGGTTAGCAATCAGCCCCAGCATTTT.

J is TRBJ1-3 and V is TRBV30; no reliable D call. This CDR3 region has 14 residues. Germline lookup yields CDR1 GTSNPN and CDR2 SVGIG (reference sequence). V shed 0 bases and J shed 4 bases, with 10 bases lying between them. This chain's CDR3 is CAWSVSRVGNTIYF. Here the CDR3 DNA reads TGTGCCTGGAGTGTTTCCCGCGTCGGAAACACCATATATTTT.

The chain has TRBV7-9 and TRBJ2-2, with 8 bases matching TRBD2. This CDR3 is 16 amino acids long. V shed 1 base and J 3 bases; nucleotides not matched to a gene: 4. Germline V lookup: CDR1 SEHNR, CDR2 FQNEAQ (reference sequence). The CDR3 DNA sequence: TGTGCCAGCAGCTTAGATGTGACTAGCGACACCGGGGAGCTGTTTTTT. Protein sequence: CASSLDVTSDTGELFF.

The V and J genes are TRBV9 and TRBJ1-1, with unresolved D. From germline, CDR1 is SGDLS and CDR2 YYNGEE. V was shortened by 4 bases and J by 3 bases, with 19 bases between the two germline ends. The CDR3 loop spans 16 amino acids. The CDR3 is CASSPPGMAAYTEAFF. CDR3 DNA sequence: TGTGCCAGCAGCCCCCCCGGTATGGCGGCCTACACTGAAGCTTTCTTT.

V and J are TRBV10-3 and TRBJ1-5; D is uncertain. Trimming left V 2 bases short and J 6 bases short, with 8 bases between. Germline lookup yields CDR1 ENHRY and CDR2 SYGVKD. This CDR3 has 13 residues. The CDR3 bases are TGTGCCATCAGTGAGGATTTTTTTCAGCCCCAGCATTTT. Translating gives CAISEDFFQPQHF.

The CDR3 DNA follows: TGTGCCAGCAGCCGCCCAGGACAGGGGAACGAGCAGTACTTC. Protein product: CASSRPGQGNEQYF. This rearrangement joins TRBV28 to TRBJ2-7; the match to TRBD1 covers 9 bases. The CDR3 sequence is 14 residues long. Trimming took 6 bases from V and 5 from J; bases not matched to a gene: 8. Germline V gives CDR1 MDHEN, CDR2 SYDVKM.